These 10 T cell receptor beta chains came from one sample sequenced in a study of cytomegalovirus exposure and HLA in healthy donors. Amplification used 60 Vbeta primers and 13 Jbeta primers. The data were produced by immunoSEQ multiplex PCR, yet TCRdb's version contains in-frame clones alone and is incomplete. Here the sample spans over 250,000 clones, 86% being singletons. The sequencing input was PBMCs. The receptors were sampled from a man aged 35-49 years in good health and CMV-seropositive.

The rearrangement joins TRBV29-1 to TRBJ2-7, with a tentative D call TRBD2 (6 bases). Germline loops: CDR1 SQVTM, CDR2 ANQGSEA. The V and J ends lost 4 bases and 4 bases respectively, with 38 bases between them. This CDR3 comprises 21 residues. DNA for the CDR3: TGCAGCGTTGTGGGGGATCCCTGGGACCAGGGTAAGGACTATCCCACATACGAGCAGTACTTC. Translation gives CSVVGDPWDQGKDYPTYEQYF.

CDR3 sequence reads: CAWSGSNYGYTF. The CDR3, as DNA: TGTGCCTGGAGTGGCAGTAACTATGGCTACACCTTC. This sequence joins TRBV30 and TRBJ1-2; no definite D call. The CDR3 runs 12 residues. Between the trimmed V and J ends, which lost 1 base and 1 base, there was a span of 4 bases. Germline V gene data show CDR1 as GTSNPN and CDR2 as SVGIG (reference sequence).

V is TRBV7-8 and J is TRBJ1-2; a possible D gene is TRBD1 (6 bases). The CDR3 runs 15 residues. Germline values: CDR1 SGHVS, CDR2 FQNEAQ. Trimming removed 6 bases at V and 0 bases at J, with 14 bases between. The CDR3 bases are TGTGCCAGCAGTCCCTCGACAGGCACTAACTATGGCTACACCTTC. Encoded protein: CASSPSTGTNYGYTF.

V gene TRBV10-3 combines with J gene TRBJ2-5; 12 nucleotides align to TRBD2. V lost 2 bases to trimming and J lost 4 bases; unmatched junction nucleotides: 8. The CDR3 is made up of 17 amino acids. Per germline, CDR1 ENHRY and CDR2 SYGVKD. CDR3 in DNA: TGTGCCATCAGTGAGCCCGGACTAGCGGGACTGTCAGAGACCCAGTACTTC. Translation gives CAISEPGLAGLSETQYF.

The chain is built from TRBV5-1 and TRBJ2-7; TRBD1 might be the D (5 bases). The V gene lost 0 bases and the J gene lost 2 bases, with 9 bases spanning the gap. The CDR3 sequence is 14 residues long. Germline V gene lookup returns CDR1 SGHRS and CDR2 YFSETQ. In DNA form, the CDR3 reads TGCGCCAGCAGCTTGGCAGGGCACGCCTACGAGCAGTACTTC. Translating gives CASSLAGHAYEQYF.

The chain links TRBV11-2 to TRBJ2-5; D gene uncertain. This CDR3 comprises 14 residues. CDR1 and CDR2 (germline): SGHAT, FQNNGV. V gave up 0 bases and J gave up 5 bases, with 10 bases separating them. CDR3 residues: CASSLDGAGETQYF. The CDR3 bases are TGTGCCAGCAGCTTAGATGGAGCTGGGGAGACCCAGTACTTC.

The chain uses TRBV6-1 and TRBJ1-5; D is undetermined. The CDR3 has 12 amino acids. Germline lookup yields CDR1 MNHNS and CDR2 SASEGT. The germline V and J ends were trimmed by 5 bases and 9 bases, with 11 bases remaining between them. The CDR3 DNA sequence: TGTGCCAGCAGTTTTTATGTATCGCCCCAGCATTTT. Its translation: CASSFYVSPQHF.

This chain connects TRBV19 to TRBJ1-2; D gene unclear. CDR3 length: 13 residues. V was clipped by 5 bases and J by 4 bases, with 11 bases between them. Per the germline V gene, CDR1 is LNHDA and CDR2 is SQIVND (reference sequence). CDR3 region: CASSFTASYGYTF. For the CDR3, the DNA is TGTGCCAGTAGTTTCACAGCTTCCTATGGCTACACCTTC.

This chain links TRBV11-3 with TRBJ2-1; TRBD1 matches 9 bases. Unmatched junction bases numbered 9, after V lost 4 bases and J lost 8 bases. CDR3 size: 15 residues. Per the germline V gene, CDR1 is SGHNT and CDR2 is YENEEA. CDR3 amino acids: CASSSRDRDEDEQFF. The CDR3 DNA reads as TGTGCCAGCAGCTCCCGGGACAGGGATGAGGATGAGCAGTTCTTC.

This clone appeared a single time. The sample has other DNA sequences that encode this CDR3 too. This sequence joins TRBV5-1 and TRBJ2-1; no firm D call. Germline assignment: CDR1 SGHRS and CDR2 YFSETQ. CDR3 length: 14 amino acids. Trimming shortened V by 0 bases and J by 4 bases, and 8 bases separated the two germline ends. This CDR3 is CASSLDRSYNEQFF. As DNA, the CDR3 is TGCGCCAGCAGCTTGGACAGATCTTACAATGAGCAGTTCTTC.